One sample yielded the 9 T cell receptor beta chains listed below, sequenced in a study of blood T cell repertoires in COVID-19. Here immunoSEQ multiplex PCR was the method, and the copy in TCRdb shows in-frame clones only, minus some. The data hold some 210,000 clones, with roughly 80% observed a single time. The sample was peripheral blood. The source of these receptors is a human donor in a cohort sampled during active COVID-19.

J is TRBJ1-1 and V is TRBV24-1; maybe TRBD1 (6 bases). The CDR3 totals 15 residues. With 4 bases removed from V and 10 bases from J, the gap between germline ends came to 21 bases. Germline V CDR1 and CDR2: KGHDR, SFDVKD. CDR3 bases: TGTGCCACCAGTGAAGGGCCAGGGGAAGACCTCACAGCTTTCTTT. It specifies CATSEGPGEDLTAFF.

J is TRBJ1-2 and V is TRBV5-1; D is undetermined. The V gene's germline CDR1 is SGHRS and CDR2 YFSETQ. With 2 bases removed from V and 1 base from J, the gap between germline ends came to 9 bases. CDR3 length equals 14 residues. The CDR3 here is CASSFTDLNYGYTF. The CDR3, as DNA: TGCGCCAGCAGCTTCACAGACCTTAACTATGGCTACACCTTC.

The gene calls are TRBV25-1 and TRBJ1-6; 7 bases align to TRBD1. Germline lookup yields CDR1 MGHDK and CDR2 SYGVNS. The junction had 8 bases not matched to a gene; V was cut back by 6 bases and J by 9 bases. The CDR3 runs 14 residues. CDR3 amino acids: CASRWTGRGSPLHF. In DNA, the CDR3 is TGTGCCAGCAGGTGGACAGGACGGGGTTCACCCCTCCACTTT.

The rearrangement joins TRBV30 to TRBJ1-1; D might be TRBD1 (5 bases). The CDR3 totals 16 residues. V was trimmed by 0 bases and J by 5 bases, leaving 19 bases between them. The germline gives CDR1 GTSNPN, CDR2 SVGIG (reference sequence). This CDR3 is CAWSVRVGQGPTEAFF. The CDR3 nucleotides read TGTGCCTGGAGTGTACGGGTGGGGCAGGGTCCGACTGAAGCTTTCTTT.

As to this clone: This sample also contains other DNA sequences that code for the same CDR3. This rearrangement joins TRBV5-1 to TRBJ1-4, with D unclear. V was clipped by 0 bases and J by 5 bases, with 8 bases between them. CDR3 length: 14 residues. The V gene's germline CDR1 is SGHRS and CDR2 YFSETQ. The CDR3 loop reads CASSLDTRNEKLFF. The CDR3, as DNA: TGCGCCAGCAGCTTGGATACTAGAAATGAAAAACTGTTTTTT.

The rearrangement uses TRBV19 and TRBJ2-2, with 7 bases aligning to TRBD1. After removal of 4 bases from V and 1 base from J, the junction contained 6 bases not matched to a gene. The germline V gene encodes CDR1 LNHDA and CDR2 SQIVND (reference sequence). This CDR3 contains 16 residues. The CDR3 protein is CASSRTGDENTGELFF. The CDR3, as DNA: TGTGCCAGTAGTAGGACAGGAGACGAGAACACCGGGGAGCTGTTTTTT.

The chain is built from TRBV5-1 and TRBJ2-1; TRBD2 is a possible D gene (7 bases). Germline V gene lookup returns CDR1 SGHRS and CDR2 YFSETQ. V gave up 4 bases and J gave up 2 bases, with 16 bases separating them. This CDR3 contains 16 residues. CDR3 sequence: CASSTRGGEAYNEQFF. The CDR3 DNA reads as TGCGCCAGCAGCACCAGGGGAGGGGAGGCCTACAATGAGCAGTTCTTC.

This chain links TRBV5-1 with TRBJ2-5; D unresolved. This CDR3 has 13 amino acids. Per germline, CDR1 SGHRS and CDR2 YFSETQ. Between the trimmed V and J ends, which lost 4 bases and 4 bases, there was a span of 11 bases. The CDR3: CASSLGPGETQYF. The CDR3 DNA reads TGCGCCAGCAGCCTGGGCCCCGGAGAGACCCAGTACTTC.

The chain carries TRBV15 and TRBJ1-1; D perhaps matches TRBD1 (5 bases). This CDR3 comprises 16 residues. Trimming left V 1 base short and J 2 bases short, with 14 bases between. Germline V gene sequence: CDR1 LNHNV, CDR2 YYDKDF (reference sequence). Here the CDR3 DNA reads TGTGCCACCAGCAGAGCGGGGGGTAGAGTAAACACTGAAGCTTTCTTT. Translating it yields CATSRAGGRVNTEAFF.